This T cell receptor beta chain was observed in a study of shared T cell receptors in the human thymus. Assay: immunoSEQ multiplex PCR; the TCRdb copy retains only in-frame clones and omits some. The data hold around 730,000 clones, with 70% to 90% observed a single time. The germline V gene encodes CDR1 SGHDN and CDR2 FVKESK. Trimming took off 3 bases at V and 0 bases at J, with 20 bases between the two ends. The CDR3 is made up of 18 amino acids. These data were likewise used in another study, on human thymus T cells. That publication notes: Surgeons resected thymus tissue during corrective heart surgery.

The rearrangement links TRBV14 to TRBJ1-1; D is unresolved. The sample comprised thymocytes. The clonotype comes from a girl less than two years old with a congenital heart defect. The CDR3: CASSQQVEGDPLNTEAFF. The CDR3 coding sequence is TGTGCCAGCAGCCAGCAGGTTGAGGGAGACCCATTGAACACTGAAGCTTTCTTT.